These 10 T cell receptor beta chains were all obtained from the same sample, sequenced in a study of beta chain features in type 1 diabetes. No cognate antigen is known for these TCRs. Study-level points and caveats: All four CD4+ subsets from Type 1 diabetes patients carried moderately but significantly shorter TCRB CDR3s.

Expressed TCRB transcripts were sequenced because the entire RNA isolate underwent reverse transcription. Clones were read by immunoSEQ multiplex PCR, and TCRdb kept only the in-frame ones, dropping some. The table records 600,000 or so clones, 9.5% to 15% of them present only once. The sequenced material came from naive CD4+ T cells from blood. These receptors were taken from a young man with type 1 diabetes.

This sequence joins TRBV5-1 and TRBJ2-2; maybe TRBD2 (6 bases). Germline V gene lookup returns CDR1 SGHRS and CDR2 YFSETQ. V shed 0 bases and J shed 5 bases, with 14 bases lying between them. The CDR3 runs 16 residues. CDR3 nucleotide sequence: TGCGCCAGCAGCTTGGCCGTGACTAGAGGTACCGGGGAGCTGTTTTTT. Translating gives CASSLAVTRGTGELFF.

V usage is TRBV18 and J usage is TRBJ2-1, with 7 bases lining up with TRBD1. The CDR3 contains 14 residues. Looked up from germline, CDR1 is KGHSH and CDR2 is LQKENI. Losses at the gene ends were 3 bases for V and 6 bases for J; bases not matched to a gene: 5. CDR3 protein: CASSPGQYGNEQFF. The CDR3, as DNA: TGTGCCAGCTCACCGGGACAGTATGGCAATGAGCAGTTCTTC. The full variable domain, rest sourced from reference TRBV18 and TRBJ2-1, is NAGVMQNPRHLVRRRGQEARLRCSPMKGHSHVYWYRQLPEEGLKFMVYLQKENIIDESGMPKERFSAEFPKEGPSILRIQQVVRGDSAAYFCASSPGQYGNEQFFGPGTRLTVL.

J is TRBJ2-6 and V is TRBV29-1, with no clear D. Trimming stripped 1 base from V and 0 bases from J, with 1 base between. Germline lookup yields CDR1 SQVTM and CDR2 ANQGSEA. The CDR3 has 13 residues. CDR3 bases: TGCAGCGTTGAAGTCTCTGGGGCCAACGTCCTGACTTTC. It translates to CSVEVSGANVLTF. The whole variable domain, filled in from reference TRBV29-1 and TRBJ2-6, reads SAVISQKPSRDICQRGTSLTIQCQVDSQVTMMFWYRQQPGQSLTLIATANQGSEATYESGFVIDKFPISRPNLTFSTLTVSNMSPEDSSIYLCSVEVSGANVLTFGAGSRLTVL.

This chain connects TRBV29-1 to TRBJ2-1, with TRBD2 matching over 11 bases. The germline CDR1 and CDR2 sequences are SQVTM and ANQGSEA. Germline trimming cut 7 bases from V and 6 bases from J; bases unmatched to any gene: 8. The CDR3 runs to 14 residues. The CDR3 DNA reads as TGCAGCGGCGAAGCTAGCGGGGGGCGCAATGAGCAGTTCTTC. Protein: CSGEASGGRNEQFF.

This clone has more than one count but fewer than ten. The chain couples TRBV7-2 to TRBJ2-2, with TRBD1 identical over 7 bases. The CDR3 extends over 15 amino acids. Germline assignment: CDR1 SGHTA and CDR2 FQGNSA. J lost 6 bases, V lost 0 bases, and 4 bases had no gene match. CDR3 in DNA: TGTGCCAGCAGCTTAGCGACAGGGCCCCCCGGGGAGCTGTTTTTT. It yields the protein CASSLATGPPGELFF. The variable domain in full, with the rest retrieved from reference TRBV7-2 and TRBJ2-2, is GAGVSQSPSNKVTEKGKDVELRCDPISGHTALYWYRQSLGQGLEFLIYFQGNSAPDKSGLPSDRFSAERTGGSVSTLTIQRTQQEDSAVYLCASSLATGPPGELFFGEGSRLTVL.

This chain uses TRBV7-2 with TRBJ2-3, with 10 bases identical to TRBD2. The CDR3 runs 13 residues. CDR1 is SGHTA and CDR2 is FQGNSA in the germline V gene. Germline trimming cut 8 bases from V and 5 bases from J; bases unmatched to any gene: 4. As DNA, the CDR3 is TGTGCCAGCGTTCGACTAGCGGGAGATACGCAGTATTTT. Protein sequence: CASVRLAGDTQYF. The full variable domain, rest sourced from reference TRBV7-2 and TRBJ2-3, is GAGVSQSPSNKVTEKGKDVELRCDPISGHTALYWYRQSLGQGLEFLIYFQGNSAPDKSGLPSDRFSAERTGGSVSTLTIQRTQQEDSAVYLCASVRLAGDTQYFGPGTRLTVL.

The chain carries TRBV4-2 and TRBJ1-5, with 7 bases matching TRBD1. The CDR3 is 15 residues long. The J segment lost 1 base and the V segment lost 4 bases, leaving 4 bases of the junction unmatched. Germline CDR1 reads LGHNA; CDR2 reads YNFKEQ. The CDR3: CASSPGGQSNQPQHF. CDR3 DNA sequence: TGTGCCAGCAGCCCAGGGGGACAGAGCAATCAGCCCCAGCATTTT.

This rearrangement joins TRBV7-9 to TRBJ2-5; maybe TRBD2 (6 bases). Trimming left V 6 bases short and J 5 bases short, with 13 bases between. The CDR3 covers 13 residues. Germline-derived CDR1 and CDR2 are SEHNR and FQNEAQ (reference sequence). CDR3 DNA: TGTGCCAGCAGTCCCATTGGGGGGGAGACCCAGTACTTC. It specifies CASSPIGGETQYF.

In nucleotides, the CDR3 is TGTGCCAGCAGTTACACGGGCGCCGCCAAAAACATTCAGTACTTC. Its protein product is CASSYTGAAKNIQYF. The V and J genes are TRBV6-5 and TRBJ2-4; D remains ambiguous. CDR1 is MNHEY and CDR2 is SVGAGI in the germline V gene. Trimming left V 2 bases short and J 1 base short, with 9 bases between. This CDR3 contains 15 residues.

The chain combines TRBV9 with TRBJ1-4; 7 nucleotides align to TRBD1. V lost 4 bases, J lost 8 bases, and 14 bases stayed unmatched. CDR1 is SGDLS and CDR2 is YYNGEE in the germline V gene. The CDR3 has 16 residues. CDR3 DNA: TGTGCCAGCAGCCCCAGCAAGGGAGGGGGCAACGAAAAACTGTTTTTT. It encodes CASSPSKGGGNEKLFF.